This T cell receptor (beta chain) is from a study of blood T cell repertoires in COVID-19. On the study more broadly: The United States, Italy and Spain provided the acute and convalescent COVID-19 samples. T cells, B-cell-depleted T cells, or PBMCs provided the cDNA or gDNA that served as material.

CDR1 is MDHEN, CDR2 SYDVKM, per germline. Germline trimming cut 8 bases from V and 5 bases from J; bases unmatched to any gene: 7. The CDR3 loop spans 14 amino acids. Per the study methods: The authors estimated nucleated cell counts from reference gene primer amplification. Assay: immunoSEQ multiplex PCR; the TCRdb copy retains only in-frame clones and omits some. V, J and clone size are those of that table, while D and trimming were read from the DNA. In the table there are roughly 140,000 clones, approximately 86% of which are singletons. V is TRBV28 and J is TRBJ2-5; TRBD2 matches at 11 bases. The sample comprised peripheral blood. The clonotype was recovered from a human donor in a cohort sampled during active COVID-19. The CDR3 here is CASRKLAGVETQYF. The CDR3 bases are TGTGCCAGCCGGAAACTAGCGGGGGTCGAGACCCAGTACTTC. Supplemented by reference TRBV28 and TRBJ2-5, the full variable domain reads DVKVTQSSRYLVKRTGEKVFLECVQDMDHENMFWYRQDPGLGLRLIYFSYDVKMKEKGDIPEGYSVSREKKERFSLILESASTNQTSMYLCASRKLAGVETQYFGPGTRLLVL.